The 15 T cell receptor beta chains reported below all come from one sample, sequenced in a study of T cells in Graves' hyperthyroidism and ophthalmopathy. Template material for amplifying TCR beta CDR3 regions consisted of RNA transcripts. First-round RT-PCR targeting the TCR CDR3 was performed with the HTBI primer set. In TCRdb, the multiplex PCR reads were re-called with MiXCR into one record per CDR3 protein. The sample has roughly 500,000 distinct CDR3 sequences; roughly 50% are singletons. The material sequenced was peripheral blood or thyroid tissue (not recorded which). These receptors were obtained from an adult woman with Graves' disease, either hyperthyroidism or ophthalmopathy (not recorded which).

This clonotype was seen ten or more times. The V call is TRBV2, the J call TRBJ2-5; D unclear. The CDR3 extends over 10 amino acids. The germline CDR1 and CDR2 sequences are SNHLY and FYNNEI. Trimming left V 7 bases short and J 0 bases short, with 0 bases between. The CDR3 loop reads CASNQETQYF. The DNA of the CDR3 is TGTGCCAGCAACCAAGAGACCCAGTACTTC.

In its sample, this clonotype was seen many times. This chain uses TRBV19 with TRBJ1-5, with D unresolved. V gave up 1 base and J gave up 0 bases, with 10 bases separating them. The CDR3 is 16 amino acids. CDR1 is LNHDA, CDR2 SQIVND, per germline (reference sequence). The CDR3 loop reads CASSIAWGYSNQPQHF. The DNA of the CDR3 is TGTGCCAGTAGTATAGCCTGGGGATATAGCAATCAGCCCCAGCATTTT.

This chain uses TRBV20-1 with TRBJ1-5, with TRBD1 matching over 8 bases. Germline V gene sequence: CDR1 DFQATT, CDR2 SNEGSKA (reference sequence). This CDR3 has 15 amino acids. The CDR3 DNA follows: TGCAGCGTAGTGATGGACAGGGACGTTAATCAGCCCCAGCATTTT. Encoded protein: CSVVMDRDVNQPQHF.

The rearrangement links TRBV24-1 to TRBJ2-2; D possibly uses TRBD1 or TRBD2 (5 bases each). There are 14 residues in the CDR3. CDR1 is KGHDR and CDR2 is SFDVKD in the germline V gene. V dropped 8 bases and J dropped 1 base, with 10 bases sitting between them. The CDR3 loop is CATTGTQNTGELFF. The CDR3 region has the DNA TGTGCCACCACCGGGACCCAGAACACCGGGGAGCTGTTTTTT.

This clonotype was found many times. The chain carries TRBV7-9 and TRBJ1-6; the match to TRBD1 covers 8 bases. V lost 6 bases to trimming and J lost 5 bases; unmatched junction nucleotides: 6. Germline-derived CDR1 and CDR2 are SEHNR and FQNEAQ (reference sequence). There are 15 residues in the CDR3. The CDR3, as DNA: TGTGCCAGCAGGGGTACGACAGGGGATAATTCACCCCTCCACTTT. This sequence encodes CASRGTTGDNSPLHF.

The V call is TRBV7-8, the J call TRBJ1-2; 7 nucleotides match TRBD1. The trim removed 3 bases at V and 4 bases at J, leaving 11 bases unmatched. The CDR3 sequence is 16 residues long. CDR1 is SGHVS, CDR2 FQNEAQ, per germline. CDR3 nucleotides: TGTGCCAGCAGCTTCTGGACAGGACAAAACTTCTATGGCTACACCTTC. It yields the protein CASSFWTGQNFYGYTF.

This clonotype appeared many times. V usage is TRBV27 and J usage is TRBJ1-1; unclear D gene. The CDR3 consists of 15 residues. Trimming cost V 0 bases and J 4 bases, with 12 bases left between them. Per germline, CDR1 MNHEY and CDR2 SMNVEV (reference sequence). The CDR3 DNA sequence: TGTGCCAGCAGTTTATCCCCATTAGTGGGCACTGAAGCTTTCTTT. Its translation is CASSLSPLVGTEAFF.

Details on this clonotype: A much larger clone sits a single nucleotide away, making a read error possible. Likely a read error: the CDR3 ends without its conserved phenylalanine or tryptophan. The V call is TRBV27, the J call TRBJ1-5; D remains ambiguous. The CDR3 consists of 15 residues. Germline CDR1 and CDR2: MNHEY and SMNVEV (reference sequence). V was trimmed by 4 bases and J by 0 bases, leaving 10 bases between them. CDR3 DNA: TGTGCCAGCAGTTCTCTCAGTTATAGCAATCAGCCCCAGCATTCT. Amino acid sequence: CASSSLSYSNQPQHS.

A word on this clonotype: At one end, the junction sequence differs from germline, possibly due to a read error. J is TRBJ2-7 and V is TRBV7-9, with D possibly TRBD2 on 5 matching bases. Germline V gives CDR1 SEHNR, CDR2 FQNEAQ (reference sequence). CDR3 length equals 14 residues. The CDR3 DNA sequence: TGTGCCAGCAGTGAGGAGAGGAGAGCCGGGGAGCTGTACTTC. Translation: CASSEERRAGELYF.

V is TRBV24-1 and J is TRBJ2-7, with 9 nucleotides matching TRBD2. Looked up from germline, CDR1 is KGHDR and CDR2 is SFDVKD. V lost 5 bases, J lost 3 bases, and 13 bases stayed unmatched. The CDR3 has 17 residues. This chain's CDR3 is CATSARSGREGLYEQYF. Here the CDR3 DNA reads TGTGCCACCAGTGCTAGATCGGGGCGGGAGGGCCTCTACGAGCAGTACTTC.

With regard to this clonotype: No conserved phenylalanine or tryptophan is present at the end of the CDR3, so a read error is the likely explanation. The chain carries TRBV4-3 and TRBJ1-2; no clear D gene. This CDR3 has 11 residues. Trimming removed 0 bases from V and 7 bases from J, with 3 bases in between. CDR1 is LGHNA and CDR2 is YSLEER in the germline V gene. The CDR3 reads CASSQEGGYTL. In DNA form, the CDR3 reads TGCGCCAGCAGCCAAGAGGGTGGCTACACCCTC.

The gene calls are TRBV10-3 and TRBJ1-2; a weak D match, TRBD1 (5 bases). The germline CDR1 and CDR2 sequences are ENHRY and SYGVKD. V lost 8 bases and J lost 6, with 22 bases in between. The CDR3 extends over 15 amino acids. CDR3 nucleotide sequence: TGTGCCATCGCTCCCGACTGGGACTTGAGTGATGGCTACACCTTC. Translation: CAIAPDWDLSDGYTF.

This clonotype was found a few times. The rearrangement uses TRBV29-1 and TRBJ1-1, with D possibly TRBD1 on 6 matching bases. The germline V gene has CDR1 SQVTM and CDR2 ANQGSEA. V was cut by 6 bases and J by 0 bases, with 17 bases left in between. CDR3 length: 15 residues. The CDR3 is CSVYRDGGVNTEAFF. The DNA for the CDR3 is TGCAGCGTATACAGGGACGGAGGGGTGAACACTGAAGCTTTCTTT.

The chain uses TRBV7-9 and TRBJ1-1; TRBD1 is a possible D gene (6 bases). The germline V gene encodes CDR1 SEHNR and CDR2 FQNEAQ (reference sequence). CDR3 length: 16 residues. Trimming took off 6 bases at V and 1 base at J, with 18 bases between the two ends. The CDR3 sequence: CASSPYRVQRNTEAFF. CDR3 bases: TGTGCCAGCAGTCCCTACAGGGTGCAAAGGAACACTGAAGCTTTCTTT.

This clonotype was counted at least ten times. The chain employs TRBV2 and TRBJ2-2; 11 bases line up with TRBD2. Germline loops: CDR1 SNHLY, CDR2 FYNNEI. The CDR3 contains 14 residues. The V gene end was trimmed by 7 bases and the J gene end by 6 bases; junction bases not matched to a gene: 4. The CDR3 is CASIRLAGSGELFF. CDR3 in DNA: TGTGCCAGCATCCGACTAGCGGGATCCGGGGAGCTGTTTTTT.